This T cell receptor beta chain emerged from a study of T-cell reconstitution after alpha-beta-depleted transplantation in children. General observations from the study: Reportedly, only several hundred clones from non-depleted graft cells drove alpha-beta T-cell counts at about two months. Most T-cell counts and diversity one year after the transplant came from T cells that were newly produced. After transplant, high TCRbeta diversity at day 60 in some patients arose from surviving recipient T cells and thymic progenitors.

This clonotype was recorded at least ten times. What it binds is not known. Trimming stripped 4 bases from V and 1 base from J, with 11 bases between. The CDR3 is made up of 14 amino acids. Germline values: CDR1 SGHAT, CDR2 FQNNGV. Unique molecular identifiers were built into the TCRbeta library. MiXCR, run by TCRdb on the PCR reads, gives a single entry per CDR3 protein. The sample contains about 200,000 distinct CDR3 sequences, 5.5% to 7% of which appear only once. V is TRBV11-2 and J is TRBJ2-7, with D possibly matching TRBD1 (6 bases). The sequence came from a boy younger than 10 with acute lymphoblastic leukemia, due to receive a stem cell transplant. Source: PBMCs, taken before TCRalphabeta/CD19-depleted stem cell transplant. CDR3 sequence (DNA): TGTGCCAGCAGCTCCGATAGGGGGTCCTACGAGCAGTACTTC. It translates to CASSSDRGSYEQYF.